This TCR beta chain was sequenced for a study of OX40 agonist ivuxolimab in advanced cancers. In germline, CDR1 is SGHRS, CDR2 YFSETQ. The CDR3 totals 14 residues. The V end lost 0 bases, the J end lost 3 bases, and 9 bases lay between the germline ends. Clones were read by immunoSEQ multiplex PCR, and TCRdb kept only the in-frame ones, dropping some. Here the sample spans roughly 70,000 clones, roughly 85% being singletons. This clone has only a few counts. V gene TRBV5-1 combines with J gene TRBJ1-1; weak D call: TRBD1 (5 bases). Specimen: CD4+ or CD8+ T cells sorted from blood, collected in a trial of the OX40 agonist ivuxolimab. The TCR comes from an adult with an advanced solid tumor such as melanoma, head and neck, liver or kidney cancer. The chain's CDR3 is CASSLEGVYTEAFF. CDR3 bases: TGCGCCAGCAGCTTGGAAGGGGTGTACACTGAAGCTTTCTTT.